The TCR beta chain described here comes from a study of cytomegalovirus exposure and HLA in healthy donors. The study, taken as a whole, reports: It was confirmed in vitro that a few of the CMV-associated chains were specific for CMV antigens. Many donors carried some public TCRs, although rarity characterized most TCR sequences.

As to this clone: The antigen is unknown.

Germline CDR1 is MNHNY and CDR2 is SVGAGI (reference sequence). The CDR3 is 12 amino acids. The ends were cut back, 6 bases at V and 1 base at J, with 7 bases in the middle. Produced via immunoSEQ multiplex PCR; TCRdb's table is partial and in-frame only. Of over 60,000 clones listed, around 96% were seen once; the top ten hold 3% to 4%. The gene calls are TRBV6-6 and TRBJ2-7, with a weak D call TRBD1 (5 bases). This clonotype originated in a man between 18 and 29 years old in good health and CMV-seronegative. Sequenced: PBMCs. CDR3 region: CASRDTSYEQYF. In DNA form, the CDR3 reads TGTGCCAGCAGGGACACGTCCTACGAGCAGTACTTC.